Below are 15 T cell receptor beta chains sequenced from a single sample in a study of blood T cell repertoires in COVID-19. Measured with immunoSEQ multiplex PCR; TCRdb has only the in-frame clones, and not every one. Of 200,000 to 250,000 clones listed, approximately 83% are singletons. Specimen: PBMCs or T cells enriched from blood (not recorded which). The source of these receptors is a woman aged 55-70 years who had recovered from COVID-19.

For the CDR3, the DNA is TGTGCTAGTGGTTCCCTGAGGGCATCCGGCTACACCTTC. Translated: CASGSLRASGYTF. V gene TRBV12-5 combines with J gene TRBJ1-2; D remains unclear. The ends were cut back, 4 bases at V and 8 bases at J, with 14 bases in the middle. Germline CDR1 reads LGHNT; CDR2 reads FRNRAP. CDR3 size: 13 residues.

V is TRBV2 and J is TRBJ1-5, with D possibly TRBD1 on 6 matching bases. Germline assignment: CDR1 SNHLY and CDR2 FYNNEI. The CDR3 is 15 amino acids. V lost 6 bases and J 3 bases, leaving 15 bases between the germline ends. This chain's CDR3 is CASRYGTNDNQPQHF. CDR3 coding DNA: TGTGCCAGCAGGTACGGGACAAACGACAATCAGCCCCAGCATTTT.

The V and J genes are TRBV6-6 and TRBJ1-2; a possible D gene is TRBD1 (5 bases). V gave up 0 bases and J gave up 2 bases, with 10 bases separating them. The CDR3 spans 15 residues. Germline V gives CDR1 MNHNY, CDR2 SVGAGI (reference sequence). CDR3 residues: CASSYSMEGNYGYTF. For the CDR3, the DNA is TGTGCCAGCAGTTACTCGATGGAGGGGAACTATGGCTACACCTTC.

This clone was seen more than once but under ten times. The J gene is TRBJ2-3, the V gene TRBV19; 8 bases agree with TRBD2. With V trimmed by 2 bases and J by 5 bases, 0 bases remained unmatched. This CDR3 contains 13 residues. Per germline, CDR1 LNHDA and CDR2 SQIVND (reference sequence). DNA of the CDR3: TGTGCCAGTAGTATAAGCGGGGGAGATACGCAGTATTTT. It translates to CASSISGGDTQYF.

Many counts were recorded for this clone. V is TRBV2 and J is TRBJ2-7; D is perhaps TRBD2 (5 bases). Germline-derived CDR1 and CDR2 are SNHLY and FYNNEI. This CDR3 spans 13 amino acids. V was clipped by 5 bases and J by 5 bases, with 13 bases between them. CDR3 protein: CASSYPGSDEQYF. The CDR3 DNA sequence: TGTGCCAGCAGTTACCCGGGGTCTGACGAGCAGTACTTC.

The chain carries TRBV6-6 and TRBJ1-5; TRBD1 matches 7 bases. Germline CDR1 MNHNY, CDR2 SVGAGI (reference sequence). This CDR3 has 14 amino acids. V was clipped by 5 bases and J by 11 bases; unmatched bases: 12. CDR3 sequence: CASSHRKGQLSQHF. The CDR3 DNA follows: TGTGCCAGCAGTCACCGAAAGGGACAGTTATCCCAGCATTTT.

The CDR3 nucleotides read TGTGCCAGCAGCTTAGGGTCCGCCCTGGCGGGTTATACGCAGTATTTT. It is translated as CASSLGSALAGYTQYF. The V and J genes are TRBV11-3 and TRBJ2-3; D may be TRBD2 (5 bases). The germline V and J ends were trimmed by 1 base and 7 bases, with 18 bases remaining between them. Germline lookup yields CDR1 SGHNT and CDR2 YENEEA. The CDR3 consists of 16 residues. Variable domain in full (rest from reference TRBV11-3 and TRBJ2-3): EAGVVQSPRYKIIEKKQPVAFWCNPISGHNTLYWYLQNLGQGPELLIRYENEEAVDDSQLPKDRFSAERLKGVDSTLKIQPAELGDSAVYLCASSLGSALAGYTQYFGPGTRLTVL.

The gene calls are TRBV2 and TRBJ1-1; D uncertain. V was trimmed by 4 bases and J by 0 bases, leaving 6 bases between them. The germline CDR1 and CDR2 sequences are SNHLY and FYNNEI. The CDR3 covers 13 residues. CDR3 in DNA: TGTGCCAGCAGTGCACTCGTGAACACTGAAGCTTTCTTT. This translates into CASSALVNTEAFF.

This chain uses TRBV30 with TRBJ1-6; perhaps TRBD1 as D (6 bases). CDR1 and CDR2 (germline): GTSNPN, SVGIG (reference sequence). V was clipped by 2 bases and J by 9 bases, with 20 bases between them. CDR3 length equals 16 residues. The CDR3 DNA is TGTGCCTGGAGTCCTACGAGGGGGGGATCGGCTTCACCCCTCCACTTT. It encodes CAWSPTRGGSASPLHF.

V usage is TRBV11-2 and J usage is TRBJ2-7; 9 bases are shared with TRBD2. J gave up 5 bases and V 2 bases, and 7 bases lay outside the gene matches. CDR3 size: 15 residues. The germline V gene encodes CDR1 SGHAT and CDR2 FQNNGV. The chain's CDR3 is CASSLSSGSRNEQYF. The CDR3 DNA sequence: TGTGCCAGCAGCTTAAGTAGCGGGAGCCGGAACGAGCAGTACTTC.

The V call is TRBV18, the J call TRBJ2-2, with TRBD1 identical over 8 bases. CDR1 and CDR2 (germline): KGHSH, LQKENI. The junction had 10 bases not matched to a gene; V was cut back by 1 base and J by 3 bases. This CDR3 has 18 amino acids. The CDR3 region is CASSPRRPGGADTGELFF. The CDR3 DNA is TGTGCCAGCTCACCACGTCGTCCAGGGGGCGCGGACACCGGGGAGCTGTTTTTT. The full variable domain, rest sourced from reference TRBV18 and TRBJ2-2, is NAGVMQNPRHLVRRRGQEARLRCSPMKGHSHVYWYRQLPEEGLKFMVYLQKENIIDESGMPKERFSAEFPKEGPSILRIQQVVRGDSAAYFCASSPRRPGGADTGELFFGEGSRLTVL.

The J gene is TRBJ1-6, the V gene TRBV19; D gene ambiguous. Germline V CDR1 and CDR2: LNHDA, SQIVND (reference sequence). This CDR3 contains 13 residues. V was shortened by 5 bases and J by 8 bases, with 10 bases between the two germline ends. The CDR3 here is CASSADGDSPLHF. Written as DNA, the CDR3 is TGTGCCAGTAGTGCCGACGGAGATTCACCCCTCCACTTT. Supplemented by reference TRBV19 and TRBJ1-6, the full variable domain reads DGGITQSPKYLFRKEGQNVTLSCEQNLNHDAMYWYRQDPGQGLRLIYYSQIVNDFQKGDIAEGYSVSREKKESFPLTVTSAQKNPTAFYLCASSADGDSPLHFGNGTRLTVT.

This clone has more than one count but fewer than ten. A read error may produce the germline difference seen at one junction end. The V call is TRBV5-6, the J call TRBJ2-1; D might be TRBD1 (5 bases). CDR3 length equals 11 residues. Germline CDR1 is SGHDT and CDR2 is YYEEEE. The CDR3, as DNA: TGTGCCAGCAGCTTAAATCGTGGGGCAATCTTC. This codes for CASSLNRGAIF.

The genes are TRBV14 and TRBJ1-1; D is perhaps TRBD1 (5 bases). Germline assignment: CDR1 SGHDN and CDR2 FVKESK. The CDR3 runs 14 residues. The V gene lost 3 bases and the J gene lost 7 bases, with 15 bases spanning the gap. CDR3 nucleotide sequence: TGTGCCAGCAGCCACAGACAGATGGGGGGTGAAGCTTTCTTT. Translation: CASSHRQMGGEAFF.

CDR3 amino acids: CASSPVRGGDTEAFF. In nucleotides, the CDR3 is TGTGCCAGCAGCCCCGTTAGGGGTGGGGACACTGAAGCTTTCTTT. J is TRBJ1-1 and V is TRBV11-2; D may be TRBD1 (5 bases). V was shortened by 5 bases and J by 3 bases, with 16 bases between the two germline ends. Germline V gene data show CDR1 as SGHAT and CDR2 as FQNNGV. The CDR3 is 15 amino acids.